This T cell receptor beta chain was recovered during a study of beta chain features in type 1 diabetes. CDR1 and CDR2 (germline): SGHVS, FQNEAQ. This CDR3 contains 13 residues. V was clipped by 4 bases and J by 4 bases, with 10 bases between them. Reverse transcription of all isolated RNA meant that expressed TCRB transcripts were sequenced. Sequencing was performed with immunoSEQ multiplex PCR; in TCRdb, only in-frame clones are kept and a portion is missing. The table shows 600,000 to 650,000 clones, with about 14% occurring only once. This sequence joins TRBV7-8 and TRBJ1-2; D ambiguous. The receptor's source is a man between 18 and 35 years old in good health. Sequenced sample: naive CD4+ T cells from blood. CDR3 DNA sequence: TGTGCCAGCAGCTCTAGGTCCCTCTATGGCTACACCTTC. It translates to CASSSRSLYGYTF.